These T cell receptor beta chains were read from a single sample in a study of neoadjuvant anti-PD-1 for oral cavity cancer. Method: immunoSEQ multiplex PCR; TCRdb's copy keeps in-frame clones and lacks some. The sample has 60,000 to 80,000 clones; more than 65% are singletons. Here the sequenced sample was PBMCs, taken before nivolumab (anti-PD-1) treatment. These TCRs come from a person between 40 and 80 years old with oral cavity squamous cell carcinoma. CDR3s include the opening cysteine and the closing phenylalanine or tryptophan.

CASSEQGSGANVLTF	TRBV9	TRBJ2-6
CASRRSGGQETQYF	TRBV19	TRBJ2-5
CASRGTGASSYNSPLHF	TRBV5-8	TRBJ1-6
CASSYSRQNTEAFF	TRBV6-5	TRBJ1-1
CASRGLAGGPDTQYF	TRBV6-1	TRBJ2-3
CASSPGAGSSYNEQFF	TRBV7-9	TRBJ2-1
CASSSSTDTQYF	TRBV6-1	TRBJ2-3
CASSLGGVGELFF	TRBV5-5	TRBJ2-2
CASSVDSNYEQYF	TRBV11-2	TRBJ2-7
CASSSSVNNYGYTF	TRBV11-2	TRBJ1-2
CASSLVLAGHEQYF	TRBV11-2	TRBJ2-7
CASSVSRPSSYNEQFF	TRBV2	TRBJ2-1
CASSLGYEQYF	TRBV5-4	TRBJ2-7
CASKVHQNTEAFF	TRBV19	TRBJ1-1
CASSARPISYEQYF	TRBV18	TRBJ2-7
CASSPPIGRGPNGYTF	TRBV18	TRBJ1-2
CASSVAGGGDEQFF	TRBV9	TRBJ2-1
CASSLAVGNTEAFF	TRBV5-1	TRBJ1-1
CASSDTARDTEAFF	TRBV10-2	TRBJ1-1
CASSSQTGQSYEQYF	TRBV6-1	TRBJ2-7
CASSLVVGRALGEQFF	TRBV11-2	TRBJ2-1
CASSFGWQEGSEKLFF	TRBV5-1	TRBJ1-4
CSADREGDYGYTF	TRBV29-1	TRBJ1-2
CASSLSGSGNQPQHF	TRBV7-2	TRBJ1-5
CASSKRGRQNRPQHF	TRBV21-1	TRBJ1-5
CASSLPGQGANSMDGYTF	TRBV28	TRBJ1-2
CAWGRTGEEEKLFF	TRBV30	TRBJ1-4
CASSAGGFGTEAFF	TRBV6-6	TRBJ1-1
CASSFPGSYEQYF	TRBV7-9	TRBJ2-7
CATRENTEAFF	TRBV19	TRBJ1-1
CASSYGTGHLNTEAFF	TRBV6-5	TRBJ1-1
CASGQDRGNSPLHF	TRBV10-2	TRBJ1-6
CASSKGGARPPNIQYF	TRBV21-1	TRBJ2-4
CASSLGGRARGNYYEQYF	TRBV5-5	TRBJ2-7
CSVEVAASLAKNIQYF	TRBV29-1	TRBJ2-4
CASSRDSPVHGPQHF	TRBV6-5	TRBJ1-5
CASGPASGRGYEQFF	TRBV12-5	TRBJ2-1
CASSGTGTGHTEAFF	TRBV5-5	TRBJ1-1
CASSLGASYEQYF	TRBV11-2	TRBJ2-7
CATGDSNQPQHF	TRBV6-5	TRBJ1-5
CASSLGGTTNTEAFF	TRBV5-1	TRBJ1-1
CASSLATAALIYGYTF	TRBV28	TRBJ1-2
CSGLPYQETQYF	TRBV29-1	TRBJ2-5
CASEGALLRHEQYF	TRBV6-6	TRBJ2-7